A single sample is the source of the 13 T cell receptor beta chains below, sequenced in a study of CXCR3-negative and CXCR3-positive naive CD8 T cells. Overall study results and limits: Naive cells with CXCR3 showed TRB CDR3s that were more hydrophobic than those in CXCR3-negative naive cells.

The study made its TRB cDNA libraries by 5' RACE, adding UMI labels. TCRdb reprocessed the 5' RACE reads, with one entry per CDR3 protein and no DNA. The table lists nearly 110,000 distinct CDR3 sequences. No cognate antigen is known for these TCRs. The source material was naive CXCR3+ CD8+ T cells from blood. Sample subset: CD45RO-CCR7+CD27+CD95- naive CD8+ T cells expressing CXCR3 (TNR3+). The receptors derive from a human donor in good health. Some clones in this sample may be carry-over from other donors' samples.

The chain is built from TRBV7-9 and TRBJ1-5. The germline V gene encodes CDR1 SEHNR and CDR2 FQNEAQ (reference sequence). This CDR3 spans 14 amino acids. This CDR3 reads CASSLETSSQPQHF.

V usage is TRBV2 and J usage is TRBJ1-5; the D call of TRBD1 rests on TCRdb alone, since no DNA is present to check it. CDR1 SNHLY and CDR2 FYNNEI come from the germline V gene. The CDR3 is made up of 14 amino acids. The CDR3 is CASSWAVSNQPQHF.

The genes are TRBV4-3 and TRBJ2-7; lacking DNA, the TRBD1 call made by TCRdb goes unchecked. The germline V gene has CDR1 LGHNA and CDR2 YSLEER. This CDR3 contains 16 residues. The CDR3 loop is CASSQEDGGHSYEQYF.

The chain carries TRBV29-1 and TRBJ2-6; TCRdb calls TRBD2, which cannot be checked without DNA. This CDR3 spans 16 amino acids. Germline loops: CDR1 SQVTM, CDR2 ANQGSEA. This CDR3 reads CSVSGTVNSGANVLTF. Full variable domain (outside the CDR3, taken from reference TRBV29-1 and TRBJ2-6): SAVISQKPSRDICQRGTSLTIQCQVDSQVTMMFWYRQQPGQSLTLIATANQGSEATYESGFVIDKFPISRPNLTFSTLTVSNMSPEDSSIYLCSVSGTVNSGANVLTFGAGSRLTVL.

J is TRBJ2-1 and V is TRBV12-1; the D call from TCRdb, TRBD2, cannot be confirmed without DNA. TRBV12-1 is recorded as a pseudogene. The CDR3 length is 15 residues. CDR3 in amino acids: CASSPKRELGGEQFF.

The chain couples TRBV20-1 to TRBJ2-7; checking the TCRdb D call of TRBD2 is not possible without DNA. Germline CDR1 reads DFQATT; CDR2 reads SNEGSKA (reference sequence). CDR3 length equals 15 residues. The CDR3 here is CSARETSGSSYEQYF.

The chain recombines TRBV29-1 with TRBJ2-7; TCRdb calls TRBD1, which cannot be checked without DNA. The CDR3 runs 14 residues. In germline, CDR1 is SQVTM, CDR2 ANQGSEA. The CDR3: CSVDLGGGSYEQYF.

The genes are TRBV11-2 and TRBJ1-1; TCRdb lists TRBD1, though no DNA is available to test this call. In germline, CDR1 is SGHAT, CDR2 FQNNGV. The CDR3 consists of 17 residues. Here the CDR3 reads CASSYPTGSPLNTEAFF. The variable domain in full, with the rest retrieved from reference TRBV11-2 and TRBJ1-1, is EAGVAQSPRYKIIEKRQSVAFWCNPISGHATLYWYQQILGQGPKLLIQFQNNGVVDDSQLPKDRFSAERLKGVDSTLKIQPAKLEDSAVYLCASSYPTGSPLNTEAFFGQGTRLTVV.

This chain connects TRBV4-3 to TRBJ2-7; TCRdb returns TRBD1, unconfirmable since there is no DNA. The CDR3 is 14 amino acids. Germline V gene data show CDR1 as LGHNA and CDR2 as YSLEER. This chain's CDR3 is CASSQAVRGGEQYF.

The gene calls are TRBV29-1 and TRBJ2-1; TCRdb selects TRBD2, and the lack of DNA leaves this call unchecked. The CDR3 length is 13 residues. The germline V gene has CDR1 SQVTM and CDR2 ANQGSEA. The CDR3 protein is CSVPMWASDEQFF.

The rearrangement uses TRBV7-9 and TRBJ2-2; without DNA, the TCRdb call of TRBD2 cannot be checked. The CDR3 loop spans 17 amino acids. In germline, CDR1 is SEHNR, CDR2 FQNEAQ (reference sequence). CDR3 region: CASSPTSGGLNTGELFF. The complete variable domain, with remaining parts taken from reference TRBV7-9 and TRBJ2-2, reads DTGVSQNPRHKITKRGQNVTFRCDPISEHNRLYWYRQTLGQGPEFLTYFQNEAQLEKSRLLSDRFSAERPKGSFSTLEIQRTEQGDSAMYLCASSPTSGGLNTGELFFGEGSRLTVL.

The chain joins TRBV7-9 to TRBJ1-1; without DNA, the TCRdb call of TRBD1 cannot be checked. The germline V gene encodes CDR1 SEHNR and CDR2 FQNEAQ (reference sequence). This CDR3 region has 15 residues. The CDR3 region is CASSPPQGRKTEAFF.

The chain joins TRBV10-3 to TRBJ2-7; no DNA is available, so the TRBD1 call from TCRdb remains unchecked. This CDR3 contains 15 residues. Germline CDR1 ENHRY, CDR2 SYGVKD. This CDR3 is CAIRVDREDLYEQYF.